This is a list of T cell receptor beta chains from one sample in a study of T-cell reconstitution after alpha-beta-depleted transplantation in children. One entry per CDR3 protein, called by TCRdb with MiXCR from the PCR reads. The data contain 70,000 to 95,000 distinct CDR3 sequences, around 15% of them seen just once; the ten biggest clones take up roughly a fifth. This material consisted of PBMCs, mostly from graft donor cells, taken 180 days after TCRalphabeta/CD19-depleted stem cell transplant. The receptors here all came from a male patient between 2 and 10 years old who had a stem cell transplant for acute lymphoblastic leukemia, so the T cells may come from the graft donor. CDR3s include the opening cysteine and the closing phenylalanine or tryptophan. The order of the fields is D gene, V gene, clone size, J gene, CDR3 length, CDR3 DNA, CDR3 protein. The D gene is left open where the match is weak. Size is stated for part of the rows, as once, few or many counts, or as a class when the clone is expanded.

d_call: TRBD1; v_call: TRBV12-3/TRBV12-4; clone_size: .; j_call: TRBJ2-7; cdr3_length: 13; cdr3_nt: TGTGCCAGCGGCCGAGGGGGCGCCTACGAGCAGTACTTC; cdr3_aa: CASGRGGAYEQYF
d_call: .; v_call: TRBV2; clone_size: once; j_call: TRBJ2-2; cdr3_length: 11; cdr3_nt: TGTGCCAGCAGTACGGTGGGGGAGCTGTTTTTT; cdr3_aa: CASSTVGELFF
d_call: .; v_call: TRBV6-1; clone_size: .; j_call: TRBJ1-1; cdr3_length: 14; cdr3_nt: TGTGCCAGCAGTGAACTTCTCGCTGGGAATGAAGCTTTCTTT; cdr3_aa: CASSELLAGNEAFF
d_call: TRBD2; v_call: TRBV20-1; clone_size: .; j_call: TRBJ2-2; cdr3_length: 14; cdr3_nt: TGCAGTGCTTGGCGGGGGTCAAACACCGGGGAGCTGTTTTTT; cdr3_aa: CSAWRGSNTGELFF
d_call: .; v_call: TRBV29-1; clone_size: few; j_call: TRBJ1-4; cdr3_length: 14; cdr3_nt: TGCAGCGTGCAACCAACAGGGACCGATGAAAAACTGTTTTTT; cdr3_aa: CSVQPTGTDEKLFF
d_call: .; v_call: TRBV10-3; clone_size: few; j_call: TRBJ2-5; cdr3_length: 13; cdr3_nt: TGTGCCATCAGTGAGACAGCTCGAGAGACCCAGTACTTC; cdr3_aa: CAISETARETQYF
d_call: TRBD1; v_call: TRBV10-3; clone_size: .; j_call: TRBJ2-1; cdr3_length: 14; cdr3_nt: TGTGCCATCAGTCCCGGGACAGGGGACAATAAGCAGTTCTTC; cdr3_aa: CAISPGTGDNKQFF
d_call: TRBD1; v_call: TRBV20-1; clone_size: .; j_call: TRBJ2-1; cdr3_length: 12; cdr3_nt: TGCAGTGCCGGGACAGGGCCCAATGAGCAGTTCTTC; cdr3_aa: CSAGTGPNEQFF
d_call: .; v_call: TRBV10-3; clone_size: few; j_call: TRBJ2-1; cdr3_length: 14; cdr3_nt: TGTGCCATCAGTGAACCCGGGGCCCACAATGAGCAGTTCTTC; cdr3_aa: CAISEPGAHNEQFF
d_call: TRBD2; v_call: TRBV11-2; clone_size: .; j_call: TRBJ2-5; cdr3_length: 21; cdr3_nt: TGTGCCAGCAGCTTAGATCCCTCTCGGGGGGGCGTGGTATCGGGGCGGGAGACCCAGTACTTC; cdr3_aa: CASSLDPSRGGVVSGRETQYF
d_call: .; v_call: TRBV20-1; clone_size: few; j_call: TRBJ2-1; cdr3_length: 14; cdr3_nt: TGCAGTGCTAGAGATTCTACACAGGCCGCTCGCCCGGTCTTC; cdr3_aa: CSARDSTQAARPVF